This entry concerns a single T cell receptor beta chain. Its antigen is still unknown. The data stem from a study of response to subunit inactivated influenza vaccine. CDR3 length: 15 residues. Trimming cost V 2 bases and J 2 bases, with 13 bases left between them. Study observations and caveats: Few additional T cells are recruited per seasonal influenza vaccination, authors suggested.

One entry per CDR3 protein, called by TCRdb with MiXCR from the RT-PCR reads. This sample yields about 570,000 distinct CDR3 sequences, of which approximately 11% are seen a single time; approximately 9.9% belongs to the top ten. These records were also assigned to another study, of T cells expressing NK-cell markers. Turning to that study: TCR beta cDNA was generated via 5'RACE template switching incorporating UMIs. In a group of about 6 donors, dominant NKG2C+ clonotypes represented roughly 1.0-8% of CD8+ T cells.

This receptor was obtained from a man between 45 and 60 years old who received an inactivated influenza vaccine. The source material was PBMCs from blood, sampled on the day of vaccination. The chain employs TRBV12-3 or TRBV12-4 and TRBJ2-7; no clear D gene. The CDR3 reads CASSLYRAATYEQYF. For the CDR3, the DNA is TGTGCCAGCAGTTTATACCGGGCCGCGACCTACGAGCAGTACTTC.